This T cell receptor beta chain was profiled in a study of T-cell reconstitution after alpha-beta-depleted transplantation in children. Points from the study as a whole: Several hundred rapidly expanded clones from non-depleted graft cells reportedly supplied alpha-beta T cells about two months post-transplant. From surviving recipient T cells and thymic progenitors came the high day-60 TCRbeta diversity observed in some patients.

For TCRbeta, the library was prepared with unique molecular identifiers. TCRdb reprocessed the PCR reads via MiXCR and lists one record per CDR3 protein. The sample includes roughly 100,000 distinct CDR3 sequences, approximately 8% of them seen just once. A note on this clonotype: Its antigen is not known.

The sequenced sample was PBMCs, obtained before TCRalphabeta/CD19-depleted stem cell transplant. The receptor's source is a boy aged 2 to 9 with acute lymphoblastic leukemia, due to receive a stem cell transplant.

Written as DNA, the CDR3 is TGCAGTGCTAGCAGCGATAGGGGGCCCTCTTTGCGCTACTACGAGCAGTACTTC. It yields the protein CSASSDRGPSLRYYEQYF. The J gene is TRBJ2-7, the V gene TRBV20-1; the match to TRBD1 covers 7 bases. The CDR3 sequence is 18 residues long. The germline gives CDR1 DFQATT, CDR2 SNEGSKA (reference sequence). With 3 bases clipped from V and 3 bases from J, the junction kept 20 bases outside the gene matches.